This T cell receptor (beta chain) is drawn from a study of T cells in women clearing cervical HPV infection. Whole-study results and caveats: TRBV6-7 relative abundance averaged around 0.11% in cases and 0.15% to 0.2% in controls.

Germline-derived CDR1 and CDR2 are SGHVS and FNYEAQ. The CDR3 totals 15 residues. V trimming: 1 base; J trimming: 6 bases; junction bases outside the gene matches: 3. Turning to this clone: Its antigen remains unidentified. The CDR3 end is not reached by the read, which stops 3 residues before it; the germline J gene fills it in.

Using immunoSEQ multiplex PCR, the repertoire was profiled, and TCRdb retains in-frame clones only, with some absent. This repertoire includes under 45,000 clones. This sequence joins TRBV7-6 and TRBJ2-2; TRBD2 matches 9 bases. The sample comprised blood buffy coat. The clonotype originates from a woman aged 18 to 69 with a cervical HPV16 infection that either progressed to CIN3+ or cleared (not recorded which). The CDR3: CASSLGSSGAGELFF. CDR3 DNA (partial): TGTGCCAGCAGCTTAGGGTCTAGCGGGGCCGGGGAG.